A single sample gave rise to the 26 T cell receptor beta chains below, sequenced in a study of a mutant IDH1 vaccine in newly diagnosed glioma. The data were produced by immunoSEQ multiplex PCR, yet TCRdb's version contains in-frame clones alone and is incomplete. This table has fewer than 45,000 clones, approximately 81% appearing once. Time point indicated: week 35, safety follow-up. Alongside topical imiquimod, each dose of vaccine comprised 300 ug of mutant IDH1 20-mer peptide. Their recognized antigens are unknown. The specimen was PBMCs, collected from a glioma patient whose treatment included an IDH1 peptide vaccine. The receptors here all came from a woman aged 40 to 50 with glioma. Some clones in this sample may be carry-over from other donors' samples.

This clone was counted between two and nine times. The genes are TRBV9 and TRBJ2-3; perhaps TRBD2 as D (6 bases). V was shortened by 4 bases and J by 8 bases, with 17 bases between the two germline ends. Germline V gene lookup returns CDR1 SGDLS and CDR2 YYNGEE. The CDR3 extends over 14 amino acids. The CDR3 bases are TGTGCCAGCAGCCCCCAATTAGCGGCTGGTACGCAGTATTTT. Its translation: CASSPQLAAGTQYF. Full variable domain (missing parts from reference TRBV9 and TRBJ2-3): DSGVTQTPKHLITATGQRVTLRCSPRSGDLSVYWYQQSLDQGLQFLIQYYNGEERAKGNILERFSAQQFPDLHSELNLSSLELGDSALYFCASSPQLAAGTQYFGPGTRLTVL.

In its sample, this clone was seen a few times. This chain links TRBV6-5 with TRBJ2-2; no clear D gene. Germline V CDR1 and CDR2: MNHEY, SVGAGI. The V and J ends lost 1 base and 4 bases respectively, with 7 bases between them. The CDR3 has 14 amino acids. CDR3 sequence (DNA): TGTGCCAGCAGTTACTGGGTTTCCACCGGGGAGCTGTTTTTT. Protein product: CASSYWVSTGELFF.

The CDR3 DNA reads as TGTGCCAGCAGAGACCGGGTCCTCTTTTCCACCGGGGAGCTGTTTTTT. Translating it yields CASRDRVLFSTGELFF. This sequence joins TRBV7-2 and TRBJ2-2; D gene unclear. The CDR3 has 16 amino acids. The germline V and J ends were trimmed by 6 bases and 4 bases, with 18 bases remaining between them. Per germline, CDR1 SGHTA and CDR2 FQGNSA.

This clone was seen a single time. The chain uses TRBV2 and TRBJ1-2; 8 nucleotides match TRBD1. The V segment lost 4 bases and the J segment 7 bases; nucleotides outside the gene matches: 8. Germline loops: CDR1 SNHLY, CDR2 FYNNEI. This CDR3 is 14 amino acids long. The CDR3 region is CASSVLTGGGGYTF. In DNA form, the CDR3 reads TGTGCCAGCAGTGTTCTAACAGGGGGTGGTGGCTACACCTTC.

J is TRBJ1-5 and V is TRBV27; D uncertain. V was shortened by 6 bases and J by 6 bases, with 12 bases between the two germline ends. CDR1 is MNHEY, CDR2 SMNVEV, per germline (reference sequence). The CDR3 consists of 13 residues. The CDR3 reads CASRATPFQPQHF. In DNA form, the CDR3 reads TGTGCCAGCAGAGCGACACCTTTTCAGCCCCAGCATTTT.

The chain links TRBV7-3 to TRBJ2-2; D may be TRBD1 (6 bases). The CDR3 has 13 amino acids. The V end lost 4 bases, the J end lost 8 bases, and 11 bases lay between the germline ends. Germline V CDR1 and CDR2: SGHTA, FQGTGA. The CDR3 nucleotides are TGTGCCAGCAGCTCGGACAGTTTGGGGGAGCTGTTTTTT. Translated, it gives CASSSDSLGELFF.

This clone is a singleton in its sample. The chain carries TRBV7-9 and TRBJ1-2, with no clear D. V lost 1 base to trimming and J lost 3 bases, with 12 bases between them. This CDR3 comprises 15 residues. The germline CDR1 and CDR2 sequences are SEHNR and FQNEAQ (reference sequence). The CDR3 DNA follows: TGTGCCAGCAGCTTAGTTGGGGTTTCGGACTATGGCTACACCTTC. Its translation: CASSLVGVSDYGYTF.

The chain joins TRBV7-3 to TRBJ2-3, with 9 bases that match TRBD2. This CDR3 is 16 amino acids long. V was pared by 3 bases and J by 7 bases, with 11 bases of the junction left unmatched. Per the germline V gene, CDR1 is SGHTA and CDR2 is FQGTGA. CDR3 region: CASSFLAGEGANTQYF. DNA of the CDR3: TGTGCCAGCAGCTTTTTAGCGGGAGAAGGGGCAAATACGCAGTATTTT.

V and J are TRBV6-1 and TRBJ2-7, with D maybe TRBD1 (6 bases). The CDR3 totals 13 residues. Trimming removed 6 bases from V and 3 bases from J, with 12 bases in between. Germline V gives CDR1 MNHNS, CDR2 SASEGT. CDR3 residues: CASSRQAYYEQYF. As DNA, the CDR3 is TGTGCCAGCAGCCGACAGGCTTACTACGAGCAGTACTTC.

This clone was picked up a small number of times. V gene TRBV28 combines with J gene TRBJ1-1; D unresolved. The CDR3 extends over 12 amino acids. Germline V gives CDR1 MDHEN, CDR2 SYDVKM. Trimming cost V 1 base and J 11 bases, with 11 bases left between them. The chain's CDR3 is CASSLSVGHAFF. The DNA of the CDR3 is TGTGCCAGCAGTTTATCAGTTGGGCATGCTTTCTTT.

The rearrangement links TRBV5-1 to TRBJ2-6; no clear D. Germline V gives CDR1 SGHRS, CDR2 YFSETQ. This CDR3 contains 15 residues. V lost 0 bases, J lost 0 bases, and 4 bases lay in between. DNA of the CDR3: TGCGCCAGCAGCTTGGACAGCTCTGGGGCCAACGTCCTGACTTTC. Translation gives CASSLDSSGANVLTF.

This chain connects TRBV10-3 to TRBJ2-5; D perhaps matches TRBD2 (5 bases). V was clipped by 4 bases and J by 0 bases, with 9 bases between them. This CDR3 comprises 14 residues. Germline V gene data show CDR1 as ENHRY and CDR2 as SYGVKD. The CDR3 region is CAISGGLNQETQYF. The CDR3 bases are TGTGCCATCAGTGGAGGGTTAAACCAAGAGACCCAGTACTTC.

This sequence joins TRBV7-9 and TRBJ2-7; 7 nucleotides line up with TRBD2. J gave up 3 bases and V 5 bases, and 10 bases lay outside the gene matches. CDR1 is SEHNR, CDR2 FQNEAQ, per germline (reference sequence). CDR3 size: 15 residues. The CDR3, as DNA: TGTGCCAGCAGCCCCACAGCGGGGAGCATCTACGAGCAGTACTTC. It codes for CASSPTAGSIYEQYF.

This chain links TRBV13 with TRBJ2-3; D is ambiguous. The CDR3 runs to 15 residues. From germline, CDR1 is PRHDT and CDR2 FYEKMQ (reference sequence). Trimming took 5 bases from V and 6 from J, leaving 18 bases between them. CDR3 residues: CASSTIPESHDTQYF. The CDR3 nucleotides read TGTGCCAGCAGCACAATTCCCGAATCACACGATACGCAGTATTTT.

The chain recombines TRBV2 with TRBJ2-1, with D perhaps TRBD2 (7 bases). Germline V CDR1 and CDR2: SNHLY, FYNNEI. The CDR3 loop spans 13 amino acids. Trimming stripped 7 bases from V and 4 bases from J, with 11 bases between. In nucleotides, the CDR3 is TGTGCCAGCAAAGGGGGGGAGTACAATGAGCAGTTCTTC. Translating gives CASKGGEYNEQFF.

This clone was counted only a few times. The chain uses TRBV2 and TRBJ2-1, with 11 bases lining up with TRBD2. Germline loops: CDR1 SNHLY, CDR2 FYNNEI. The length of the CDR3 is 15 residues. V shed 7 bases and J 1 base; nucleotides not matched to a gene: 3. CDR3 protein: CASKRLAGSYNEQFF. For the CDR3, the DNA is TGTGCCAGCAAACGACTAGCGGGGTCCTACAATGAGCAGTTCTTC.

This clone was counted once. The chain recombines TRBV7-3 with TRBJ2-3, with D perhaps matching TRBD2 (5 bases). Deletions cut 5 bases from V and 2 bases from J, with 14 bases between. The CDR3 is made up of 15 amino acids. The germline V gene has CDR1 SGHTA and CDR2 FQGTGA. The CDR3 DNA reads as TGTGCCAGCAGCGCGACCGGGATCTACACAGATACGCAGTATTTT. Its translation: CASSATGIYTDTQYF.

In its sample, this clone was seen once. The chain carries TRBV28 and TRBJ1-3; tentatively, D is TRBD1 (5 bases). CDR1 is MDHEN, CDR2 SYDVKM, per germline. This CDR3 has 15 amino acids. The germline V and J ends were trimmed by 3 bases and 4 bases, with 13 bases remaining between them. In DNA form, the CDR3 reads TGTGCCAGCAGTTTGAGGCGGGGCAGCGGAAACACCATATATTTT. Translation: CASSLRRGSGNTIYF.

The rearrangement joins TRBV29-1 to TRBJ2-2; D is unclear. The CDR3 totals 13 residues. Trimming stripped 7 bases from V and 0 bases from J, with 9 bases between. Germline V gene sequence: CDR1 SQVTM, CDR2 ANQGSEA. DNA for the CDR3: TGCAGCGCGAAGGTACCGAACACCGGGGAGCTGTTTTTT. Protein sequence: CSAKVPNTGELFF.

This chain joins TRBV7-2 and TRBJ1-5; TRBD1 might be the D (6 bases). This CDR3 contains 17 residues. CDR1 is SGHTA and CDR2 is FQGNSA in the germline V gene. V lost 6 bases to trimming and J lost 5 bases, with 23 bases between them. The CDR3 sequence is CASSAATWGGAHQPQHF. The CDR3 DNA reads TGTGCCAGCAGTGCTGCGACTTGGGGGGGGGCCCATCAGCCCCAGCATTTT. The full variable domain, completed using reference TRBV7-2 and TRBJ1-5, is GAGVSQSPSNKVTEKGKDVELRCDPISGHTALYWYRQSLGQGLEFLIYFQGNSAPDKSGLPSDRFSAERTGGSVSTLTIQRTQQEDSAVYLCASSAATWGGAHQPQHFGDGTRLSIL.

This chain connects TRBV19 to TRBJ1-2; 7 bases map to TRBD1. With 5 bases clipped from V and 3 bases from J, the junction kept 3 bases outside the gene matches. CDR1 LNHDA and CDR2 SQIVND come from the germline V gene (reference sequence). This CDR3 has 13 residues. The CDR3 protein is CASSPTGDYGYTF. The CDR3 DNA reads TGTGCCAGTAGTCCTACAGGGGACTATGGCTACACCTTC.

The rearrangement links TRBV5-4 to TRBJ2-7; possibly TRBD1 for D (6 bases). The CDR3 extends over 14 amino acids. Germline V gene data show CDR1 as SGHNT and CDR2 as YYREEE (reference sequence). V was shortened by 4 bases and J by 6 bases, with 17 bases between the two germline ends. In DNA form, the CDR3 reads TGTGCCAGCAGCCCCGGGACAAGGAAGGGCGAGCAGTACTTC. It codes for CASSPGTRKGEQYF.

This clone has more than one count but fewer than ten. The chain links TRBV6-1 to TRBJ1-4; TRBD1 is a possible D gene (6 bases). CDR1 is MNHNS, CDR2 SASEGT, per germline. This CDR3 is 14 amino acids long. Deletions cut 6 bases from V and 11 bases from J, with 19 bases between. This CDR3 reads CASRSAGQMKKLFF. Written as DNA, the CDR3 is TGTGCCAGCAGATCAGCGGGACAAATGAAGAAACTGTTTTTT.

The CDR3 region is CASSQESGLGNTEAFF. CDR3 DNA: TGTGCCAGCAGCCAAGAATCGGGATTGGGGAACACTGAAGCTTTCTTT. The chain recombines TRBV4-2 with TRBJ1-1, with no clear D. The CDR3 has 16 amino acids. Per germline, CDR1 LGHNA and CDR2 YNFKEQ. The V end lost 0 bases, the J end lost 1 base, and 12 bases lay between the germline ends.

CDR3 loop: CASSVGWDVNGYTF. CDR3 nucleotide sequence: TGTGCCAGCAGCGTAGGTTGGGACGTGAACGGCTACACCTTC. The chain is built from TRBV9 and TRBJ1-2; maybe TRBD1 (5 bases). V shed 0 bases and J shed 8 bases, with 14 bases lying between them. Germline-derived CDR1 and CDR2 are SGDLS and YYNGEE. The CDR3 length is 14 residues. Drawing the rest from reference TRBV9 and TRBJ1-2, the complete variable domain is DSGVTQTPKHLITATGQRVTLRCSPRSGDLSVYWYQQSLDQGLQFLIQYYNGEERAKGNILERFSAQQFPDLHSELNLSSLELGDSALYFCASSVGWDVNGYTFGSGTRLTVV.

The V and J genes are TRBV6-6 and TRBJ2-7; no clear D. Germline CDR1 reads MNHNY; CDR2 reads SVGAGI (reference sequence). The V and J ends lost 8 bases and 7 bases respectively, with 6 bases between them. The CDR3 is made up of 9 amino acids. The CDR3 reads CASGGEQYF. The CDR3 bases are TGTGCCAGCGGCGGTGAGCAGTACTTC.